A single sample gave rise to the 14 T cell receptor beta chains below, sequenced in a study of identical twins. TCRdb reanalysed the 5' RACE reads using MiXCR and keeps one entry per CDR3 protein. Among around 1.7 million distinct CDR3 sequences listed, about 30% were seen once. Input material: cord blood. The origin of the receptors is a newborn girl in good health.

This clonotype showed up just a few times. The V call is TRBV18, the J call TRBJ1-2, with D perhaps TRBD1 (6 bases). Looked up from germline, CDR1 is KGHSH and CDR2 is LQKENI. The V end lost 0 bases, the J end lost 4 bases, and 9 bases lay between the germline ends. CDR3 length: 14 amino acids. The chain's CDR3 is CASSPPGHIYGYTF. The CDR3 DNA reads TGTGCCAGCTCACCACCGGGACACATCTATGGCTACACCTTC.

This clonotype turned up a few times. The CDR3 nucleotides are TGTGCCAGCCTGACTAGCGGGAGGGTTCGCAATGAGCAGTTCTTC. Translated, it gives CASLTSGRVRNEQFF. The chain carries TRBV2 and TRBJ2-1; TRBD2 matches at 14 bases. Per the germline V gene, CDR1 is SNHLY and CDR2 is FYNNEI. CDR3 size: 15 residues. Unmatched junction bases numbered 6, after V lost 8 bases and J lost 6 bases. Using reference TRBV2 and TRBJ2-1 for the parts outside the CDR3, the full variable domain is EPEVTQTPSHQVTQMGQEVILRCVPISNHLYFYWYRQILGQKVEFLVSFYNNEISEKSEIFDDQFSVERPDGSNFTLKIRSTKLEDSAMYFCASLTSGRVRNEQFFGPGTRLTVL.

This clonotype appeared a single time. CDR3 nucleotide sequence: TGTGCCAGCAGTCAAAAGGGGGGGCCGTACAATGAGCAGTTCTTC. It specifies CASSQKGGPYNEQFF. The chain links TRBV6-1 to TRBJ2-1; possibly TRBD2 for D (7 bases). Germline V gives CDR1 MNHNS, CDR2 SASEGT. The CDR3 has 15 residues. With 5 bases removed from V and 4 bases from J, the gap between germline ends came to 15 bases.

This clonotype occurred a few times. The genes are TRBV6-6 and TRBJ2-5, with D perhaps TRBD2 (6 bases). V was clipped by 0 bases and J by 11 bases, with 22 bases between them. This CDR3 spans 16 amino acids. Germline lookup yields CDR1 MNHNY and CDR2 SVGAGI (reference sequence). The CDR3 DNA sequence: TGTGCCAGCAGTTACTCGTGGCGGCGGCGGCCGGGAGAGCAGTACTTC. Translated: CASSYSWRRRPGEQYF.

The chain is built from TRBV2 and TRBJ2-1, with a possible D match to TRBD1 (7 bases). Germline assignment: CDR1 SNHLY and CDR2 FYNNEI. With 6 bases removed from V and 10 bases from J, the gap between germline ends came to 19 bases. This CDR3 region has 14 residues. The CDR3 bases are TGTGCCAGCAGCTGGCAGGGGGGCTCCTACGAGCAGTTCTTC. Its protein is CASSWQGGSYEQFF. Complete variable domain (other parts from reference TRBV2 and TRBJ2-1): EPEVTQTPSHQVTQMGQEVILRCVPISNHLYFYWYRQILGQKVEFLVSFYNNEISEKSEIFDDQFSVERPDGSNFTLKIRSTKLEDSAMYFCASSWQGGSYEQFFGPGTRLTVL.

As concerns this clonotype: A clone one base away is much larger, so this may be a read error. This chain links TRBV5-5 with TRBJ1-2; D is unclear. CDR1 is SGHKS and CDR2 is YYEKEE in the germline V gene (reference sequence). Trimming took 4 bases from V and 7 from J, leaving 20 bases between them. The CDR3 totals 15 residues. This CDR3 reads CASSRWRRGVRGYTF. In DNA form, the CDR3 reads TGTGCCAGCAGCCGATGGCGCCGGGGAGTTCGTGGCTACACCTTC.

This clonotype was found a few times. The rearrangement joins TRBV12-3 or TRBV12-4 to TRBJ2-3; 9 bases match TRBD2. The junction had 4 bases not matched to a gene; V was cut back by 5 bases and J by 1 base. The CDR3 covers 15 residues. CDR3 amino acids: CASSRRLAGTDTQYF. The CDR3 region has the DNA TGTGCCAGCAGTCGCCGACTAGCGGGCACAGATACGCAGTATTTT.

Comments on this clonotype: This may arise from a read error, as a much more abundant clone is one base away. The rearrangement links TRBV9 to TRBJ2-4; either TRBD1 or TRBD2 may fit D (6 bases each). From germline, CDR1 is SGDLS and CDR2 YYNGEE. The CDR3 loop spans 16 amino acids. Trimming cost V 4 bases and J 15 bases, with 29 bases left between them. CDR3 residues: CASSLDIGGYQETRYF. The CDR3 DNA reads TGTGCCAGCAGCCTCGACATCGGGGGCTACCAAGAGACCCGGTACTTC.

This clonotype turned up a few times. This chain uses TRBV3-1 with TRBJ2-3, with TRBD2 identical over 13 bases. CDR3 size: 16 residues. V was pared by 3 bases and J by 7 bases, with 7 bases of the junction left unmatched. The germline V gene has CDR1 LGHDT and CDR2 YNNKEL (reference sequence). Here the CDR3 DNA reads TGTGCCAGCAGCCACCCACTAGCGGGGGGGCTGAATACGCAGTATTTT. Translation gives CASSHPLAGGLNTQYF.

There are a few counts of this clonotype. The chain combines TRBV20-1 with TRBJ1-2; 8 bases align to TRBD1. V lost 0 bases and J lost 0; bases outside the gene matches: 3. CDR3 length equals 15 residues. Germline-derived CDR1 and CDR2 are DFQATT and SNEGSKA (reference sequence). In DNA form, the CDR3 reads TGCAGTGCTAGAGATGACAGGGGCCCTAACTATGGCTACACCTTC. Amino acid sequence: CSARDDRGPNYGYTF.

This clonotype was observed a handful of times. The V and J genes are TRBV18 and TRBJ2-1; 7 nucleotides align to TRBD2. The trim removed 0 bases at V and 3 bases at J, leaving 5 bases unmatched. The CDR3 is 16 residues long. CDR1 is KGHSH and CDR2 is LQKENI in the germline V gene. The CDR3, as DNA: TGTGCCAGCTCACCACCCGCTAGCGGCCACTACAATGAGCAGTTCTTC. Translating gives CASSPPASGHYNEQFF.

The sample holds a few counts of this clonotype. The chain carries TRBV6-6 and TRBJ2-3, with D possibly TRBD2 on 5 matching bases. Trimming cost V 2 bases and J 1 base, with 10 bases left between them. Germline CDR1 and CDR2: MNHNY and SVGAGI (reference sequence). The CDR3 consists of 15 residues. The CDR3 here is CASSYQAVRTDTQYF. The CDR3 coding sequence is TGTGCCAGCAGTTACCAAGCGGTGCGCACAGATACGCAGTATTTT.

As concerns this clonotype: A clone one base away is much larger, so this may be a read error. The chain recombines TRBV29-1 with TRBJ1-2; D may be TRBD1 (6 bases). Trimming shortened V by 6 bases and J by 0 bases, and 11 bases separated the two germline ends. Germline CDR1 and CDR2: SQVTM and ANQGSEA. CDR3 size: 13 residues. In DNA form, the CDR3 reads TGCAGCGTCGCACAGGGAACTAACTATGGCTACACCTTC. Translated, it gives CSVAQGTNYGYTF.

The chain uses TRBV20-1 and TRBJ2-3; D perhaps matches TRBD2 (5 bases). V lost 6 bases to trimming and J lost 2 bases, with 12 bases between them. CDR1 is DFQATT and CDR2 is SNEGSKA in the germline V gene (reference sequence). The CDR3 covers 13 residues. The CDR3 protein is CSAIYGNTDTQYF. Here the CDR3 DNA reads TGCAGTGCCATATACGGGAACACAGATACGCAGTATTTT.